The 18 T cell receptor beta chains listed next were all sequenced from one sample in a study of response to subunit inactivated influenza vaccine. TCRdb analysed the RT-PCR reads with MiXCR anew, one entry per CDR3 protein. The sample consists of around 530,000 distinct CDR3 sequences, approximately 10% of them appearing once. This material consisted of PBMCs from blood, taken on the day of vaccination. Receptors were obtained from a man in his forties or fifties who received an inactivated influenza vaccine.

The chain recombines TRBV5-6 with TRBJ2-5; D gene ambiguous. Germline V gives CDR1 SGHDT, CDR2 YYEEEE. V was pared by 5 bases and J by 4 bases, with 15 bases between. CDR3 size: 14 residues. CDR3 sequence reads: CASRTRPGGETQYF. The CDR3, as DNA: TGTGCCAGCAGGACAAGGCCAGGCGGAGAGACCCAGTACTTC. Full variable domain (remainder filled in from reference TRBV5-6 and TRBJ2-5): DAGVTQSPTHLIKTRGQQVTLRCSPKSGHDTVSWYQQALGQGPQFIFQYYEEEERQRGNFPDRFSGHQFPNYSSELNVNALLLGDSALYLCASRTRPGGETQYFGPGTRLLVL.

This clonotype has just a few counts. The rearrangement uses TRBV25-1 and TRBJ2-1; possible D gene TRBD2, 7 bases. This CDR3 is built from 15 residues. Germline-derived CDR1 and CDR2 are MGHDK and SYGVNS. V gave up 3 bases and J gave up 7 bases, with 16 bases separating them. In DNA form, the CDR3 reads TGTGCCAGCAGTGAGGAAGGGGGGAGGGGAAATGAGCAGTTCTTC. It translates to CASSEEGGRGNEQFF.

The table lists this clonotype with a few counts. The chain couples TRBV20-1 to TRBJ2-7, with D tentatively TRBD1 (6 bases). The germline V and J ends were trimmed by 1 base and 9 bases, with 22 bases remaining between them. CDR1 is DFQATT and CDR2 is SNEGSKA in the germline V gene (reference sequence). This CDR3 comprises 15 residues. CDR3 residues: CSARAVATGQSRQYF. The CDR3 nucleotides are TGCAGTGCTAGAGCGGTCGCGACAGGTCAATCCCGGCAGTACTTC.

The chain links TRBV5-1 to TRBJ2-3, with 9 bases identical to TRBD1. Germline V gene data show CDR1 as SGHRS and CDR2 as YFSETQ. J was trimmed by 3 bases and V by 0 bases; bases with no gene match: 5. The CDR3 has 16 amino acids. This chain's CDR3 is CASSLAGTGLTDTQYF. The DNA for the CDR3 is TGCGCCAGCAGCTTGGCCGGGACAGGGCTGACAGATACGCAGTATTTT.

This clonotype was detected many times. The chain is built from TRBV5-4 and TRBJ2-3; no clear D. Per the germline V gene, CDR1 is SGHNT and CDR2 is YYREEE (reference sequence). The length of the CDR3 is 13 residues. V was shortened by 1 base and J by 6 bases, with 9 bases between the two germline ends. CDR3 region: CASSLSVSDTQYF. DNA of the CDR3: TGTGCCAGCAGCTTGTCAGTCAGTGATACGCAGTATTTT.

This clonotype has only a few counts. The chain combines TRBV7-9 with TRBJ2-7; a possible D gene is TRBD1 (6 bases). V was cut by 8 bases and J by 5 bases, with 13 bases left in between. The CDR3 is 12 residues long. The germline V gene encodes CDR1 SEHNR and CDR2 FQNEAQ (reference sequence). CDR3 DNA: TGTGCCAGCGGTGTAACAGGGAACGAGCAGTACTTC. Translated: CASGVTGNEQYF.

This clonotype was detected ten times or more. The V gene is TRBV6-2 or TRBV6-3, the J gene TRBJ2-1; 7 positions agree with TRBD2. CDR1 MNHEY and CDR2 SVGEGT come from the germline V gene. V lost 0 bases to trimming and J lost 1 base; unmatched junction nucleotides: 9. This CDR3 is built from 18 residues. The CDR3 nucleotides read TGTGCCAGCAGTTACTCTCCTAAAGCGGGGCGATCCTACAATGAGCAGTTCTTC. Its translation: CASSYSPKAGRSYNEQFF.

The rearrangement joins TRBV7-2 to TRBJ2-7; 9 positions agree with TRBD1. This CDR3 has 15 amino acids. CDR1 is SGHTA, CDR2 FQGNSA, per germline. V was pared by 1 base and J by 3 bases, with 4 bases of the junction left unmatched. CDR3 sequence (DNA): TGTGCCAGCAGCTTAGGACAGGGGGGACTCTACGAGCAGTACTTC. Protein sequence: CASSLGQGGLYEQYF.

J is TRBJ2-3 and V is TRBV9; 10 bases map to TRBD2. CDR1 is SGDLS and CDR2 is YYNGEE in the germline V gene. The CDR3 consists of 16 residues. The V and J ends lost 3 bases and 5 bases, in that order; junction bases with no gene match: 9. Written as DNA, the CDR3 is TGTGCCAGCAGCGCCCTAGCGGGAGAGACGATAGATACGCAGTATTTT. The encoded protein is CASSALAGETIDTQYF. Variable domain in full (rest from reference TRBV9 and TRBJ2-3): DSGVTQTPKHLITATGQRVTLRCSPRSGDLSVYWYQQSLDQGLQFLIQYYNGEERAKGNILERFSAQQFPDLHSELNLSSLELGDSALYFCASSALAGETIDTQYFGPGTRLTVL.

The chain uses TRBV14 and TRBJ2-1; TRBD2 is a possible D gene (6 bases). The CDR3 spans 16 residues. The V end lost 0 bases, the J end lost 2 bases, and 11 bases lay between the germline ends. Germline lookup yields CDR1 SGHDN and CDR2 FVKESK. The CDR3 nucleotides are TGTGCCAGCAGCCAAGATCCCGGGACTCCCTACAATGAGCAGTTCTTC. Encoded protein: CASSQDPGTPYNEQFF. The full variable domain, in which reference TRBV14 and TRBJ2-1 provide the parts outside the CDR3, is EAGVTQFPSHSVIEKGQTVTLRCDPISGHDNLYWYRRVMGKEIKFLLHFVKESKQDESGMPNNRFLAERTGGTYSTLKVQPAELEDSGVYFCASSQDPGTPYNEQFFGPGTRLTVL.

This clonotype turned up a few times. The chain is built from TRBV12-3 or TRBV12-4 and TRBJ2-1, with 8 positions matching TRBD1. Trimming took 1 base from V and 8 from J; bases not matched to a gene: 4. The CDR3 covers 14 residues. CDR3 DNA: TGTGCCAGCAGTTTAGGCACAGGGGGTGATGAGCAGTTCTTC. The encoded protein is CASSLGTGGDEQFF.

The chain is built from TRBV10-3 and TRBJ2-1; 7 bases map to TRBD2. This CDR3 has 16 amino acids. V lost 3 bases, J lost 1 base, and 6 bases stayed unmatched. Germline CDR1 reads ENHRY; CDR2 reads SYGVKD. In DNA form, the CDR3 reads TGTGCCATCAGTGACTCCGGGACTACATCCTACAATGAGCAGTTCTTC. Amino acid sequence: CAISDSGTTSYNEQFF.

This clonotype was observed a few times. The V call is TRBV7-2, the J call TRBJ1-1, with D possibly being TRBD1 (6 bases). There are 16 residues in the CDR3. Trimming left V 2 bases short and J 1 base short, with 14 bases between. From germline, CDR1 is SGHTA and CDR2 FQGNSA. The CDR3 is CASSLSGRGWNTEAFF. CDR3 coding DNA: TGTGCCAGCAGCTTATCGGGCAGGGGATGGAACACTGAAGCTTTCTTT.

This clonotype appeared a few times. V gene TRBV30 combines with J gene TRBJ1-2; D is possibly TRBD1 (6 bases). V dropped 0 bases and J dropped 2 bases, with 10 bases sitting between them. CDR3 length: 14 amino acids. The germline gives CDR1 GTSNPN, CDR2 SVGIG (reference sequence). The CDR3 DNA reads TGTGCCTGGAGTGTAGACAGGCCCAACTATGGCTACACCTTC. Encoded protein: CAWSVDRPNYGYTF. Drawing the rest from reference TRBV30 and TRBJ1-2, the complete variable domain is SQTIHQWPATLVQPVGSPLSLECTVEGTSNPNLYWYRQAAGRGLQLLFYSVGIGQISSEVPQNLSASRPQDRQFILSSKKLLLSDSGFYLCAWSVDRPNYGYTFGSGTRLTVV.

The chain uses TRBV7-2 and TRBJ1-6; 7 bases fit TRBD1. The germline V gene has CDR1 SGHTA and CDR2 FQGNSA. CDR3 size: 13 residues. Trimming cost V 5 bases and J 14 bases; bases outside gene matches: 9. For the CDR3, the DNA is TGTGCCAGCAGCGGGGACAGCCCGGGCACCCTCCACTTT. Amino acids: CASSGDSPGTLHF. The variable domain in full, with the rest retrieved from reference TRBV7-2 and TRBJ1-6, is GAGVSQSPSNKVTEKGKDVELRCDPISGHTALYWYRQSLGQGLEFLIYFQGNSAPDKSGLPSDRFSAERTGGSVSTLTIQRTQQEDSAVYLCASSGDSPGTLHFGNGTRLTVT.

This clonotype was found many times. V is TRBV19 and J is TRBJ2-1; 7 nucleotides agree with TRBD2. V lost 5 bases and J lost 6; bases outside the gene matches: 10. The CDR3 runs to 15 residues. CDR1 LNHDA and CDR2 SQIVND come from the germline V gene (reference sequence). CDR3 loop: CASSQRGKPFNEQFF. The CDR3 region has the DNA TGTGCCAGTAGTCAGCGGGGTAAGCCTTTCAATGAGCAGTTCTTC.

The chain carries TRBV29-1 and TRBJ2-7; 8 bases match TRBD1. Germline V CDR1 and CDR2: SQVTM, ANQGSEA. The junction had 12 bases not matched to a gene; V was cut back by 3 bases and J by 2 bases. This CDR3 region has 16 residues. The CDR3 DNA is TGCAGCGTTGAGACACCCGACAGGGGATTTCCCTACGAGCAGTACTTC. Protein: CSVETPDRGFPYEQYF.

V is TRBV9 and J is TRBJ1-6; perhaps TRBD1 as D (5 bases). Germline CDR1 and CDR2: SGDLS and YYNGEE. The length of the CDR3 is 13 residues. Trimming removed 3 bases from V and 9 bases from J, with 10 bases in between. The CDR3 bases are TGTGCCAGCAGCGCAGGGCCCGGTTCACCCCTCCACTTT. Residues: CASSAGPGSPLHF. The full variable domain, in which reference TRBV9 and TRBJ1-6 provide the parts outside the CDR3, is DSGVTQTPKHLITATGQRVTLRCSPRSGDLSVYWYQQSLDQGLQFLIQYYNGEERAKGNILERFSAQQFPDLHSELNLSSLELGDSALYFCASSAGPGSPLHFGNGTRLTVT.